These 8 T cell receptor beta chains originate from one sample sequenced in a study of cytomegalovirus exposure and HLA in healthy donors. PCR primers comprised 60 Vbeta and 13 Jbeta primers. Sequencing was performed with immunoSEQ multiplex PCR; in TCRdb, only in-frame clones are kept and a portion is missing. The data hold some 110,000 clones, with nearly 15% observed a single time. Sequencing was carried out using PBMCs. These receptors originate from a female donor in good health and CMV-seronegative.

This clone was detected only a few times. The V call is TRBV25-1, the J call TRBJ2-1, with TRBD2 identical over 7 bases. V was pared by 0 bases and J by 5 bases, with 7 bases of the junction left unmatched. This CDR3 is built from 16 residues. Germline CDR1 and CDR2: MGHDK and SYGVNS. CDR3 DNA: TGTGCCAGCAGTGAATATACGGGGGGTAGAGACAATGAGCAGTTCTTC. It encodes CASSEYTGGRDNEQFF.

This clone was seen only a few times. This chain joins TRBV5-4 and TRBJ2-1, with 8 bases lining up with TRBD2. CDR1 and CDR2 from the germline V gene are SGHNT and YYREEE (reference sequence). Trimming took 0 bases from V and 6 from J; bases not matched to a gene: 2. The CDR3 consists of 14 residues. CDR3 DNA: TGTGCCAGCAGCTTGGTGGGACTAGGCAATGAGCAGTTCTTC. It codes for CASSLVGLGNEQFF.

The chain has TRBV5-8 and TRBJ2-5, with a possible D match to TRBD2 (6 bases). The CDR3 extends over 13 amino acids. Germline V gives CDR1 SGHTS, CDR2 YDEGEE. V lost 0 bases and J 5 bases, leaving 8 bases between the germline ends. CDR3 DNA sequence: TGTGCCAGCAGCTTGGGAGGGACTGAGACCCAGTACTTC. It is translated as CASSLGGTETQYF.

The chain carries TRBV27 and TRBJ2-3; TRBD2 aligns across 15 bases. The CDR3 sequence is 17 residues long. Germline-derived CDR1 and CDR2 are MNHEY and SMNVEV (reference sequence). J lost 2 bases, V lost 5 bases, and 5 bases had no gene match. This CDR3 reads CASSPWTSGRDTDTQYF. In nucleotides, the CDR3 is TGTGCCAGCAGTCCGTGGACTAGCGGGAGGGACACAGATACGCAGTATTTT.

This clone was picked up a small number of times. The chain employs TRBV30 and TRBJ2-4; weak D call: TRBD2 (5 bases). V was clipped by 4 bases and J by 6 bases, with 13 bases between them. The CDR3 runs 13 residues. The V gene's germline CDR1 is GTSNPN and CDR2 SVGIG (reference sequence). CDR3 DNA sequence: TGTGCCTGGAACGCCCCTGGAGGAAACATTCAGTACTTC. It codes for CAWNAPGGNIQYF.

The chain is built from TRBV13 and TRBJ2-3; D is undetermined. This CDR3 is built from 17 residues. Germline loops: CDR1 PRHDT, CDR2 FYEKMQ (reference sequence). V shed 5 bases and J shed 2 bases, with 20 bases lying between them. Written as DNA, the CDR3 is TGTGCCAGCAGCCACCCCGCGGCCGGAGATTACACAGATACGCAGTATTTT. It encodes CASSHPAAGDYTDTQYF.

The chain recombines TRBV25-1 with TRBJ2-1; 9 nucleotides agree with TRBD1. CDR3 length: 17 amino acids. Germline assignment: CDR1 MGHDK and CDR2 SYGVNS. The trim removed 1 base at V and 0 bases at J, leaving 4 bases unmatched. CDR3 DNA sequence: TGTGCCAGCAGTGAATTGGGGACAGGGATCTCCTACAATGAGCAGTTCTTC. It yields the protein CASSELGTGISYNEQFF.

This clone appeared a few times. J is TRBJ1-5 and V is TRBV25-1; TRBD1 is a possible D gene (6 bases). The CDR3 is 14 residues long. Germline V gives CDR1 MGHDK, CDR2 SYGVNS. V shed 4 bases and J shed 6 bases, with 13 bases lying between them. In DNA form, the CDR3 reads TGTGCCAGCAGTGCTTTAGGGACAAGTCAGCCCCAGCATTTT. It encodes CASSALGTSQPQHF. Based on the CDR3 plus reference TRBV25-1 and TRBJ1-5, the full variable domain is EADIYQTPRYLVIGTGKKITLECSQTMGHDKMYWYQQDPGMELHLIHYSYGVNSTEKGDLSSESTVSRIRTEHFPLTLESARPSHTSQYLCASSALGTSQPQHFGDGTRLSIL.